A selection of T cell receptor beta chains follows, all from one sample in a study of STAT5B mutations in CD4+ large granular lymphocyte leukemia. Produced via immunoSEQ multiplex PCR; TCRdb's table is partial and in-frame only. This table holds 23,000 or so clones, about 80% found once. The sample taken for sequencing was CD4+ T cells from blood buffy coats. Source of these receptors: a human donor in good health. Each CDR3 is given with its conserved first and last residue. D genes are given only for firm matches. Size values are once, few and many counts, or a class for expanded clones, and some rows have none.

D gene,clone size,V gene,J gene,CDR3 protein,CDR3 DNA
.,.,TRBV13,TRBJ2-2,CASSFRWLRAGELFF,TGTGCCAGCAGCTTCCGATGGTTGAGGGCCGGGGAGCTGTTTTTT
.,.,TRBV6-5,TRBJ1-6,CASSYTGQGTNSPLHF,TGTGCCAGCAGTTACACCGGCCAGGGGACAAATTCACCCCTCCACTTT
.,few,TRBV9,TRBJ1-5,CASSVGSNQPQHF,TGTGCCAGCAGCGTAGGAAGCAATCAGCCCCAGCATTTT
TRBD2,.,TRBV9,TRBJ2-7,CASSGEGTSGFYEQYF,TGTGCCAGCAGCGGCGAGGGGACTAGCGGGTTCTACGAGCAGTACTTC
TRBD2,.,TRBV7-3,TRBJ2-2,CASSFTSGGTGELFF,TGTGCCAGCAGCTTTACTAGCGGGGGGACCGGGGAGCTGTTTTTT
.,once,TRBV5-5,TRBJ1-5,CASNLAGDSNQPQHF,TGTGCCAGCAACTTGGCAGGGGATAGCAATCAGCCCCAGCATTTT
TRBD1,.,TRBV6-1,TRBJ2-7,CASSASGTGTYEQYF,TGTGCCAGCAGTGCTTCCGGGACAGGGACCTACGAGCAGTACTTC
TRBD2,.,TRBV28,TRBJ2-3,CASSSPGGRTDTQYF,TGTGCCAGCAGTTCGCCGGGAGGGAGGACAGATACGCAGTATTTT
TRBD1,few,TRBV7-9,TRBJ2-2,CASSLPQGLTGELFF,TGTGCCAGCAGCCTACCACAGGGGTTAACCGGGGAGCTGTTTTTT
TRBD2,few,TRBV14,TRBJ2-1,CASSRLAGINEQFF,TGTGCCAGCAGCCGACTAGCGGGGATCAATGAGCAGTTCTTC
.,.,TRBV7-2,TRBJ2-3,CASSRGLSTDTQYF,TGTGCCAGCAGCCGCGGACTGTCCACAGATACGCAGTATTTT
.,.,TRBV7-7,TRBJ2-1,CASSSRRTSSYNEQFF,TGTGCTAGCAGCTCAAGACGGACCAGCTCCTACAATGAGCAGTTCTTC
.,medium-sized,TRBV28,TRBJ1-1,CASSFTQRGTEAFF,TGTGCCAGCAGTTTTACCCAAAGAGGGACTGAAGCTTTCTTT
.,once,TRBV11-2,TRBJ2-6,CASSLSSGSGANVLTF,TGTGCCAGCAGCTTAAGCTCGGGGTCTGGGGCCAACGTCCTGACTTTC
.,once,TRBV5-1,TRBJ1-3,CASSSSTLTASGNTIYF,TGCGCCAGCAGCTCCTCAACATTGACAGCCTCTGGAAACACCATATATTTT
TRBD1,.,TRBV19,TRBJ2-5,CASSLRDRGGTQYF,TGTGCCAGTAGTCTCCGGGACAGGGGAGGGACCCAGTACTTC
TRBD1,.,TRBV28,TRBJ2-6,CASSPRRRQGSGANVLTF,TGTGCCAGCAGCCCACGTCGGAGACAGGGGTCTGGGGCCAACGTCCTGACTTTC
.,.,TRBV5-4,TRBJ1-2,CASSLAGRDYGYTF,TGTGCCAGCAGCTTGGCCGGAAGGGACTATGGCTACACCTTC
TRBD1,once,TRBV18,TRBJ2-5,CASSPKQGMGRETQYF,TGTGCCAGCTCACCAAAACAGGGGATGGGGAGAGAGACCCAGTACTTC
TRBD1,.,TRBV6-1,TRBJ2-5,CASKRDRGGETQYF,TGTGCCAGCAAGAGGGACAGGGGGGGGGAGACCCAGTACTTC
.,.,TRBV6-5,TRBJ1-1,CASSPRQASNTEAFF,TGTGCCAGCAGTCCCAGACAGGCGTCGAACACTGAAGCTTTCTTT
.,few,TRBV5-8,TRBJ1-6,CASSYLTVVNSPLHF,TGTGCCAGCAGCTACCTTACTGTTGTCAATTCACCCCTCCACTTT
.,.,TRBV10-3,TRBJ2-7,CAISGENAYEQYF,TGTGCCATCAGTGGTGAAAACGCCTACGAGCAGTACTTC
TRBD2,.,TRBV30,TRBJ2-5,CAWSPPPGGREYF,TGTGCCTGGAGTCCACCTCCGGGGGGGCGGGAGTACTTC
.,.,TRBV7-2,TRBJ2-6,CASSSRPGVGANVLTF,TGTGCCAGCAGCTCCCGACCAGGGGTAGGGGCCAACGTCCTGACTTTC
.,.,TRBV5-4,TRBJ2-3,CASSLGPLSTDTQYF,TGTGCCAGCAGCTTGGGTCCGCTGAGCACAGATACGCAGTATTTT
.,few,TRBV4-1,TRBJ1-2,CASSQVGTLNYGYTF,TGCGCCAGCAGCCAAGTAGGGACACTAAACTATGGCTACACCTTC
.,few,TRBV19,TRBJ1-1,CASRADYMNTEAFF,TGTGCCAGTAGGGCAGATTACATGAACACTGAAGCTTTCTTT